Listed below are T cell receptor beta chains from one sample, sequenced in a study of T-cell reconstitution after alpha-beta-depleted transplantation in children. TCRdb re-analysed the PCR reads in MiXCR, keeping a single row per CDR3 protein. The data contain around 960,000 distinct CDR3 sequences, around 30% of them seen just once; the ten biggest clones take up around 30%. The starting material was PBMCs, mostly from graft donor cells, obtained 360 days after TCRalphabeta/CD19-depleted stem cell transplant. These receptors all come from a boy under three years old who had a stem cell transplant for SCID, so the T cells may come from the graft donor. Each CDR3 is given without its conserved first and last residue. A D gene is named only where the DNA matches it firmly.

j_call d_call v_call cdr3_aa
TRBJ2-3 TRBD1 TRBV5-1 ASSFPGQEQY
TRBJ2-3 TRBD2 TRBV4-2 ASSQELSGGRTDTQY
TRBJ2-1 - TRBV7-2 ASSLEPSEYYNEQF
TRBJ2-1 - TRBV4-1 ASSLHPQGRLGSEQF
TRBJ2-1 - TRBV12-3/TRBV12-4 ASSLPDLGIGERF
TRBJ2-5 TRBD2 TRBV4-2 ASSREGPRQETQY
TRBJ2-1 - TRBV7-3 ASSSQGVAYNEQF
TRBJ2-2 - TRBV3-1 ASSQAVPRVTGELF
TRBJ2-3 TRBD1 TRBV20-1 SARDSGQGSDTQY
TRBJ2-7 - TRBV4-2 ASSRTRAMGSHEQY
TRBJ2-2 - TRBV12-3/TRBV12-4 ASTTVNTGELF
TRBJ1-1 - TRBV4-2 ASSQEAGVTEAF
TRBJ2-6 - TRBV4-1 ASSQGTGISGANVLT
TRBJ1-5 - TRBV4-1 ASSQLQGLNQPQH
TRBJ2-1 TRBD1 TRBV19 ASSMGQGISEQF
TRBJ1-1 - TRBV4-3 ASSSRGPKGTYTEAF
TRBJ1-4 - TRBV12-3/TRBV12-4 ASRGEEIEKLF
TRBJ2-2 TRBD1 TRBV6-2/TRBV6-3 ASSVGQYVPGELF
TRBJ2-1 - TRBV7-2 ASSPLGGLTYNEQF
TRBJ2-1 - TRBV7-7 ASSLIPNREGNEQF
TRBJ1-4 - TRBV25-1 ASTFGEKLF
TRBJ2-3 - TRBV11-2 ASSFGSRGGTDTQY
TRBJ1-3 - TRBV13 ASSFTGSGNTIY
TRBJ2-7 - TRBV12-3/TRBV12-4 ASSFLPYGTAYEQY
TRBJ2-3 - TRBV6-5 ASSYSFLGTDTQY
TRBJ2-3 TRBD2 TRBV29-1 SATTSGADTQY
TRBJ2-1 - TRBV3-1 ASSLDPNKGVDNEQF
TRBJ1-1 - TRBV6-5 ASSFSRQDPQAF
TRBJ2-2 - TRBV9 ASSVVPNTGELF
TRBJ2-3 - TRBV7-2 ASSLLQGWTSTDTQY
TRBJ1-6 - TRBV5-1 ASSLEWRSPLH